This TCR beta chain was sequenced during a study of blood T cell repertoires in COVID-19. In the study overall: Italy, Spain and the United States were the sources of the convalescent and acute COVID-19 samples. PBMCs, B-cell-depleted T cells, or T cells were the source of the cDNA or gDNA that made up the material.

Study processing details: Estimated nucleated cell counts came from reference gene primer amplification. Some clones are missing from TCRdb's copy, which holds only in-frame ones; the method was immunoSEQ multiplex PCR. V and J calls and clone size are copied from that table; D and trimming were computed from the DNA. The data show around 49,000 clones, roughly four fifths seen once. The CDR3 is 15 amino acids. The germline V gene encodes CDR1 SGHDT and CDR2 YYEEEE. V lost 0 bases, J lost 9 bases, and 16 bases lay in between. Source material: peripheral blood. This receptor was obtained from an older woman with acute or convalescent COVID-19. This rearrangement joins TRBV5-6 to TRBJ2-1, with TRBD2 as a possible D gene (6 bases). CDR3 coding DNA: TGTGCCAGCAGCTTGGCCGGGCGGGACGGCGGTGAGCAGTTCTTC. Amino acid sequence: CASSLAGRDGGEQFF.